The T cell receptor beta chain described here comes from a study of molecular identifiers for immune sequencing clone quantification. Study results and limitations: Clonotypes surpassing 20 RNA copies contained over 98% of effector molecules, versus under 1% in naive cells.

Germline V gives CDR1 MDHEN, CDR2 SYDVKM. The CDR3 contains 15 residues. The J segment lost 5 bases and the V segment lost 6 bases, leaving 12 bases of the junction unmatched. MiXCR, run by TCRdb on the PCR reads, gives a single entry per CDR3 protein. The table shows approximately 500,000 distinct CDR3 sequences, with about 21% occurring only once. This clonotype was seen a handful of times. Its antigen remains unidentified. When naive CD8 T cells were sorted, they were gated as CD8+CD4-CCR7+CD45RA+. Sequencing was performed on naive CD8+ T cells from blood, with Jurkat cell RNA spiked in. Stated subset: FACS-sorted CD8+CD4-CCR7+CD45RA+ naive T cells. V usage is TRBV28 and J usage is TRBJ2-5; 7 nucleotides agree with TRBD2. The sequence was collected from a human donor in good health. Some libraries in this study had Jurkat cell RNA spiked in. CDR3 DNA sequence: TGTGCCAGCAGCCGACGGACTAGGGGATACGAGACCCAGTACTTC. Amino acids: CASSRRTRGYETQYF.